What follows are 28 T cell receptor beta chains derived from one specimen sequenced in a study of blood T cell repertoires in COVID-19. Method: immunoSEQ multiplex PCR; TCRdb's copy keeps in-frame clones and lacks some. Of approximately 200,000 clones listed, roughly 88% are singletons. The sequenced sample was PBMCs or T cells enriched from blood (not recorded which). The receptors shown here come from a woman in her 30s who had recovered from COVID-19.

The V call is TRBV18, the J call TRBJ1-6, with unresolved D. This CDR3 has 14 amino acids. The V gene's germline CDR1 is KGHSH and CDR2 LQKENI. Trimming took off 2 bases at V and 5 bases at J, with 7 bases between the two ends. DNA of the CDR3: TGTGCCAGCTCACCAGAGGCTAATAATTCACCCCTCCACTTT. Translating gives CASSPEANNSPLHF.

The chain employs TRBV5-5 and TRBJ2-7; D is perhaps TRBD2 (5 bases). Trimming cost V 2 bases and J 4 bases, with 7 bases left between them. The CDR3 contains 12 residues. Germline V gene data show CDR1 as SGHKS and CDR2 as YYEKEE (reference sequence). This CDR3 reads CASSLSGYEQYF. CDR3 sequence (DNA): TGTGCCAGCAGCTTAAGCGGTTACGAGCAGTACTTC. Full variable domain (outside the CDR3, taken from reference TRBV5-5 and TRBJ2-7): DAGVTQSPTHLIKTRGQQVTLRCSPISGHKSVSWYQQVLGQGPQFIFQYYEKEERGRGNFPDRFSARQFPNYSSELNVNALLLGDSALYLCASSLSGYEQYFGPGTRLTVT.

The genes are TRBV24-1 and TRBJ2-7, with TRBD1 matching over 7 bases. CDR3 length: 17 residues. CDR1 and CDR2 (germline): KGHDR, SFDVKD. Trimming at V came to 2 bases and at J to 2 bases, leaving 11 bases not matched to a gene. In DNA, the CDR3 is TGTGCCACCAGTGATTCCGGGGCCGGGACAGTGACCTACGAGCAGTACTTC. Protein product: CATSDSGAGTVTYEQYF.

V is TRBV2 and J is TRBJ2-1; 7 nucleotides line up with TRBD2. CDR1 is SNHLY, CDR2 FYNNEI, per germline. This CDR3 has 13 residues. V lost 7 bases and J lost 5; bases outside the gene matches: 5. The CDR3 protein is CASKASGNNEQFF. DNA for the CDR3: TGTGCCAGCAAGGCTAGCGGAAACAATGAGCAGTTCTTC.

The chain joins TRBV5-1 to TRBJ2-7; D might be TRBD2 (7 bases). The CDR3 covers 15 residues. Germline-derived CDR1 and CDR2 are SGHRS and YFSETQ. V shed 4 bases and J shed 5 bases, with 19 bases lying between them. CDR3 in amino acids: CASSRSGGGTHEQYF. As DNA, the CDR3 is TGCGCCAGCAGCCGCTCTGGCGGGGGCACCCACGAGCAGTACTTC.

CDR3 nucleotides: TGTGCCAGCAGCTTAGCCCAGGGGGCGTCCCTAAATTCACCCCTCCACTTT. This translates into CASSLAQGASLNSPLHF. The chain links TRBV7-9 to TRBJ1-6; 8 positions agree with TRBD1. This CDR3 is built from 17 residues. Germline CDR1 is SEHNR and CDR2 is FQNEAQ (reference sequence). The junction had 8 bases not matched to a gene; V was cut back by 0 bases and J by 7 bases.

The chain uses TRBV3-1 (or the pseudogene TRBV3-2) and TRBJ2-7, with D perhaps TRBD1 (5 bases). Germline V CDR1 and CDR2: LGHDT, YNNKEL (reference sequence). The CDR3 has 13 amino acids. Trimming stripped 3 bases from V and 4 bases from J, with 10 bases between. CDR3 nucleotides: TGTGCCAGCAGCCACGACACAGGTTACGAGCAGTACTTC. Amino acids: CASSHDTGYEQYF.

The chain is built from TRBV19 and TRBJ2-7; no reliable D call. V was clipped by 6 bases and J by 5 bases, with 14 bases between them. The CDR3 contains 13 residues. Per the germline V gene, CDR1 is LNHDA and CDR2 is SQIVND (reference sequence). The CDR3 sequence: CASRLRGEDEQYF. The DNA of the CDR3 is TGTGCCAGTAGGCTAAGAGGAGAGGACGAGCAGTACTTC.

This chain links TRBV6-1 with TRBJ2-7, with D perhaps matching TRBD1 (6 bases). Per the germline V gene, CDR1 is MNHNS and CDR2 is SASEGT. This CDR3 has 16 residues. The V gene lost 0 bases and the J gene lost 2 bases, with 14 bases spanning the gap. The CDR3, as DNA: TGTGCCAGCAGTGAAGCGTTTTCTAACAGGGCCTACGAGCAGTACTTC. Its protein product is CASSEAFSNRAYEQYF.

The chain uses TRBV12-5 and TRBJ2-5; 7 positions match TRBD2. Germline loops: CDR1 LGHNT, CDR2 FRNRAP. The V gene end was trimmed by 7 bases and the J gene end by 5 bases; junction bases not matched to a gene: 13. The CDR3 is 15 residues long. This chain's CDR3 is CASASYVGGGETQYF. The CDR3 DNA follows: TGTGCTAGTGCCTCTTACGTGGGGGGAGGGGAGACCCAGTACTTC.

The CDR3 region is CASSQEMGLGLYEQYF. CDR3 nucleotides: TGTGCCAGCAGCCAAGAGATGGGACTAGGCCTCTACGAGCAGTACTTC. The rearrangement uses TRBV4-2 and TRBJ2-7, with 8 bases aligning to TRBD2. Germline-derived CDR1 and CDR2 are LGHNA and YNFKEQ. The CDR3 runs to 16 residues. V lost 0 bases, J lost 3 bases, and 7 bases stayed unmatched.

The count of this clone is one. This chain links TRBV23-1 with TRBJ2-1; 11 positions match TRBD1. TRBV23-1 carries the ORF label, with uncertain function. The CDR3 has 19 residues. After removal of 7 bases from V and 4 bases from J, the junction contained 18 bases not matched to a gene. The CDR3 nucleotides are TGCGCCAGCAACCTAGGACAGGGGGCGCATGAGGGAGAGTACAATGAGCAGTTCTTC. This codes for CASNLGQGAHEGEYNEQFF.

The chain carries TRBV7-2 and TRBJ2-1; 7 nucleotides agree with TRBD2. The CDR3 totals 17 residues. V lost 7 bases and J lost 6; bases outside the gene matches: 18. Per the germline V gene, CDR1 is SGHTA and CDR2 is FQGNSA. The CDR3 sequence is CASISREGGSGGNEQFF. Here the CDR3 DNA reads TGTGCCAGCATCTCAAGAGAAGGCGGGAGTGGAGGCAATGAGCAGTTCTTC.

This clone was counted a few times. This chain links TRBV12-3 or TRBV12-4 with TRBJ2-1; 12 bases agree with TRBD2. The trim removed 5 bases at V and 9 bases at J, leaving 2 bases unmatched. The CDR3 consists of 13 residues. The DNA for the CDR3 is TGTGCCAGCAGTCGGACTAGCGGGACTGAGCAGTTCTTC. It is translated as CASSRTSGTEQFF.

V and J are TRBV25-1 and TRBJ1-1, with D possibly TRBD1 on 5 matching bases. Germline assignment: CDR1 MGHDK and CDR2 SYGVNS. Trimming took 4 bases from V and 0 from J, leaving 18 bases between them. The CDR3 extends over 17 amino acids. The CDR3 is CASSVVRGEGMNTEAFF. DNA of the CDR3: TGTGCCAGCAGTGTAGTTCGGGGGGAAGGGATGAACACTGAAGCTTTCTTT.

The CDR3 region is CASSPPGGRVYNEQFF. CDR3 nucleotides: TGTGCCAGCAGTCCCCCGGGCGGGAGGGTCTACAATGAGCAGTTCTTC. The genes are TRBV28 and TRBJ2-1; TRBD2 matches at 9 bases. Losses at the gene ends were 5 bases for V and 3 bases for J; bases not matched to a gene: 8. The CDR3 loop spans 16 amino acids. CDR1 is MDHEN and CDR2 is SYDVKM in the germline V gene.

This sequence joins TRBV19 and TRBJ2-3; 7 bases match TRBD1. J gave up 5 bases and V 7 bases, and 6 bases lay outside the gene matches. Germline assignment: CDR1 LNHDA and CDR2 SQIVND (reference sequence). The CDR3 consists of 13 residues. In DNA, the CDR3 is TGTGCCAGTATGTCACAGGGGAGAGATACGCAGTATTTT. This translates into CASMSQGRDTQYF.

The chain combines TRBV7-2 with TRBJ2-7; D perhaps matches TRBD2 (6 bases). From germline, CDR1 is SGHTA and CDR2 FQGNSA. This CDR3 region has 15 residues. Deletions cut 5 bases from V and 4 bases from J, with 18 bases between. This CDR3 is CASSPGSLSEYEQYF. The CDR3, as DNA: TGTGCCAGCAGCCCCGGGAGTCTTAGCGAGTACGAGCAGTACTTC. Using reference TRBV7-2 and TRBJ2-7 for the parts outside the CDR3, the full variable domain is GAGVSQSPSNKVTEKGKDVELRCDPISGHTALYWYRQSLGQGLEFLIYFQGNSAPDKSGLPSDRFSAERTGGSVSTLTIQRTQQEDSAVYLCASSPGSLSEYEQYFGPGTRLTVT.

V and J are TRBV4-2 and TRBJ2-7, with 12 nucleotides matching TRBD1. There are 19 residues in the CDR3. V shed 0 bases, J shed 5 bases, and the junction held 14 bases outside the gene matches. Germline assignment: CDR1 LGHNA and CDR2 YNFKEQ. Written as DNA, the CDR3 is TGTGCCAGCAGCCAAGAAACGGGACAGGGGGCATTGGGGACTGACGAGCAGTACTTC. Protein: CASSQETGQGALGTDEQYF.

CDR3 protein: CASSFLLVNTGELFF. CDR3 sequence (DNA): TGCGCCAGCAGCTTTTTACTAGTGAACACCGGGGAGCTGTTTTTT. The chain recombines TRBV5-1 with TRBJ2-2; D perhaps matches TRBD2 (5 bases). Looked up from germline, CDR1 is SGHRS and CDR2 is YFSETQ. The CDR3 is 15 amino acids. The V gene lost 2 bases and the J gene lost 1 base, with 9 bases spanning the gap.

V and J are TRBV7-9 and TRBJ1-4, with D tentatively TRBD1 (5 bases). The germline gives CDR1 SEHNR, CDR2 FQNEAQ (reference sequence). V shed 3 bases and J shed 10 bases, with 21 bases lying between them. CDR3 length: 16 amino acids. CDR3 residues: CASSLFKTGDLGKLFF. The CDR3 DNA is TGTGCCAGCAGCTTGTTTAAGACGGGGGATCTGGGAAAACTGTTTTTT.

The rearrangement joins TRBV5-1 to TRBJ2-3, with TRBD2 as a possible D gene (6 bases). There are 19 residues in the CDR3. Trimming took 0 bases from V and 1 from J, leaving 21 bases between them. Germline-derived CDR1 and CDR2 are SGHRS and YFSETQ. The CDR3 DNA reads TGCGCCAGCAGCTTGGTAGGGGTGCTCGCGGGAAGCGGCACAGATACGCAGTATTTT. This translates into CASSLVGVLAGSGTDTQYF.

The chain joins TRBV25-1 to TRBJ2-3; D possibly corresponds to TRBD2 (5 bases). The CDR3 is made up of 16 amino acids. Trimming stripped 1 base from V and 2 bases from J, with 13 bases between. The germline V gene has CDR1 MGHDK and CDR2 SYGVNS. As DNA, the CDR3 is TGTGCCAGCAGTGAATCCAGGACTCGCCCCACAGATACGCAGTATTTT. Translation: CASSESRTRPTDTQYF.

Written as DNA, the CDR3 is TGTGCCAGCAGGAGCGGAGGGGAAAAACTGTTTTTT. Amino acids: CASRSGGEKLFF. The rearrangement uses TRBV7-9 and TRBJ1-4; D is unresolved. The CDR3 totals 12 residues. The germline CDR1 and CDR2 sequences are SEHNR and FQNEAQ (reference sequence). The germline V and J ends were trimmed by 6 bases and 8 bases, with 10 bases remaining between them.

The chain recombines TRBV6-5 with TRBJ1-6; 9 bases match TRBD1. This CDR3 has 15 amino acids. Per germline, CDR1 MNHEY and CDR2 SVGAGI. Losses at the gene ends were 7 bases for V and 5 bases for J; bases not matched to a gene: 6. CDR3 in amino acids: CASNLGQGHNSPLHF. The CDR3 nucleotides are TGTGCCAGCAACCTAGGACAGGGGCATAATTCACCCCTCCACTTT.

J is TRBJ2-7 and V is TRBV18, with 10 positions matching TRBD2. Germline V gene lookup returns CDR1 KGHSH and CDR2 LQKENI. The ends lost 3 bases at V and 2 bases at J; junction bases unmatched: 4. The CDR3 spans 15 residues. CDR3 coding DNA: TGTGCCAGCTCACCGGGACTAGCGAACACCTACGAGCAGTACTTC. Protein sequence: CASSPGLANTYEQYF.

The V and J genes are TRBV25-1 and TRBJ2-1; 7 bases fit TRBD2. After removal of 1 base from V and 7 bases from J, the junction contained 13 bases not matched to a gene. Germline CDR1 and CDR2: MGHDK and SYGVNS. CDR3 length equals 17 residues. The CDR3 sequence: CASSESQGGSTGNEQFF. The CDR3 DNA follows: TGTGCCAGCAGTGAATCCCAGGGCGGGAGTACGGGGAATGAGCAGTTCTTC.

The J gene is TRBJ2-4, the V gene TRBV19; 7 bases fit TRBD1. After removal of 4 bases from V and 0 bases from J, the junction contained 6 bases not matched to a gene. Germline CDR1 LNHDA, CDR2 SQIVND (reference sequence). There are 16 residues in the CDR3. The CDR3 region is CASSTGQDVAKNIQYF. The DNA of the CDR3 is TGTGCCAGTAGTACCGGACAGGATGTAGCCAAAAACATTCAGTACTTC. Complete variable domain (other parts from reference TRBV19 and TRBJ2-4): DGGITQSPKYLFRKEGQNVTLSCEQNLNHDAMYWYRQDPGQGLRLIYYSQIVNDFQKGDIAEGYSVSREKKESFPLTVTSAQKNPTAFYLCASSTGQDVAKNIQYFGAGTRLSVL.